This T cell receptor beta chain was documented in a study of blood T cell repertoires in COVID-19. Participants were aged roughly 18 to 89 years from approximately 24 US areas. Per the authors' pipeline: Amplification with reference gene primers provided the estimates of nucleated cell counts. The data were produced by immunoSEQ multiplex PCR, yet TCRdb's version contains in-frame clones alone and is incomplete. V, J and clone size reflect that table, while D and trimming were determined from the DNA. The repertoire holds about 240,000 clones, 80% to 90% seen once, with more than 3.5% in the top ten. The germline V gene encodes CDR1 SGHDT and CDR2 YYEEEE. Unmatched junction bases numbered 11, after V lost 4 bases and J lost 5 bases. The CDR3 consists of 16 residues.

V gene TRBV5-6 combines with J gene TRBJ2-3; 9 nucleotides align to TRBD1. Sequencing was carried out using PBMCs or T cells enriched from blood (not recorded which). The clonotype was recovered from a young woman who had recovered from COVID-19. CDR3: CASSLYPGQGIDTQYF. The CDR3 DNA is TGTGCCAGCAGCCTGTATCCGGGACAGGGAATAGATACGCAGTATTTT.